This entry lists 32 T cell receptor beta chains sequenced from one sample in a study of tumor and adjacent non-tumor tissue in lung cancer. This sample's RNA came from whole unsorted tissue. A modified ARM-PCR protocol with three rounds of nested PCR amplified TCRbeta. MiXCR, run by TCRdb on the multiplex PCR reads, gives a single entry per CDR3 protein. The sample consists of over 100,000 distinct CDR3 sequences, approximately 71% of them appearing once. Sequences were obtained from lung tumor tissue. These receptors originate from a woman aged 60-75 years with non-small cell lung cancer.

Note on this clonotype: This could be a read error, since a much larger clone is one nucleotide away. The J gene is TRBJ2-1, the V gene TRBV5-6, with D perhaps matching TRBD2 (5 bases). The CDR3 length is 15 residues. CDR1 and CDR2 from the germline V gene are SGHDT and YYEEEE. The CDR3 loop reads CASSLYEGWSNEQIF. The CDR3 coding sequence is TGTGCCAGCAGCTTGTATGAGGGATGGTCGAATGAGCAGATCTTC.

This clonotype came up many times. The chain uses TRBV6-6 and TRBJ1-2, with unresolved D. V lost 0 bases and J 4 bases, leaving 12 bases between the germline ends. This CDR3 is built from 15 residues. CDR1 is MNHNY, CDR2 SVGAGI, per germline (reference sequence). CDR3 sequence (DNA): TGTGCCAGCAGTTACTCTCCTCAAGGCGGCTATGGCTACACCTTC. This translates into CASSYSPQGGYGYTF.

With respect to this clonotype: A junction end diverges from the germline sequence, so it may reflect a read error. This chain links TRBV11-2 with TRBJ2-5; 9 nucleotides align to TRBD1. The CDR3 has 15 amino acids. The germline CDR1 and CDR2 sequences are SGHAT and FQNNGV. Here the CDR3 DNA reads TGTGCCAGCAGCTCGACAGGGACAGGGAGTGGGACCCACTACTTC. As protein: CASSSTGTGSGTHYF.

This clonotype turned up a few times. This chain uses TRBV30 with TRBJ1-3, with D uncertain. Germline CDR1 reads GTSNPN; CDR2 reads SVGIG (reference sequence). Trimming shortened V by 0 bases and J by 3 bases, and 12 bases separated the two germline ends. The CDR3 covers 15 residues. Here the CDR3 DNA reads TGTGCCTGGAGTGTCGGAGTGGGGTATGGAAACACCATATATTTT. Its protein product is CAWSVGVGYGNTIYF.

About this clonotype: Since no conserved phenylalanine or tryptophan closes the CDR3, a read error is the likely cause. The rearrangement joins TRBV28 to TRBJ2-5; 9 nucleotides align to TRBD2. The junction had 3 bases not matched to a gene; V was cut back by 3 bases and J by 1 base. The CDR3 is made up of 15 amino acids. Germline CDR1 MDHEN, CDR2 SYDVKM. Here the CDR3 DNA reads TGTGCCAGCAGTTTGACTAGCGGTTTCCAAGAGACCCAGTACTAC. This codes for CASSLTSGFQETQYY.

V is TRBV11-1 and J is TRBJ2-3, with a weak D call TRBD2 (6 bases). This CDR3 has 13 amino acids. Germline V gene sequence: CDR1 SGHAT, CDR2 FQDESV (reference sequence). The ends were cut back, 5 bases at V and 3 bases at J, with 9 bases in the middle. The CDR3 DNA reads TGTGCCAGCAGCCAGGCGGGGACAGATACGCAGTATTTT. This gives the protein CASSQAGTDTQYF.

This clonotype was found a few times. Its ends do not fully match the called genes, so a read error is possible. The rearrangement joins TRBV6-5 to TRBJ1-2, with D maybe TRBD1 (5 bases). The germline V gene encodes CDR1 MNHEY and CDR2 SVGAGI. This CDR3 has 17 residues. In DNA form, the CDR3 reads TGTGCCAGCAGGAAAACCTCCACAGGAGTATCTAACTATGACTACACCTTC. It translates to CASRKTSTGVSNYDYTF.

CDR3 bases: TGTGCCAGCAGTTCCCCGGGACAGGGTTACTACGAGCAGTACTTC. Translating gives CASSSPGQGYYEQYF. The chain carries TRBV28 and TRBJ2-7, with 9 bases that match TRBD1. The CDR3 is 15 amino acids. CDR1 is MDHEN, CDR2 SYDVKM, per germline. V dropped 4 bases and J dropped 3; count of bases not matched to a gene: 7.

In regard to this clonotype: The junction departs from germline at one end; a sequencing error may be responsible. The chain joins TRBV11-2 to TRBJ1-4; a possible D gene is TRBD1 (6 bases). CDR1 is SGHAT and CDR2 is FQNNGV in the germline V gene. The CDR3 extends over 15 amino acids. For the CDR3, the DNA is TGTGCCAGCAGTGGAGTTACAGGGTACGGTGAAAAACTATTTTTT. Translated, it gives CASSGVTGYGEKLFF.

Comments on this clonotype: This clone may be a read error of a much larger clone one base away. The chain employs TRBV12-3 or TRBV12-4 and TRBJ2-2; TRBD1 aligns across 8 bases. The CDR3 extends over 16 amino acids. V dropped 4 bases and J dropped 7; count of bases not matched to a gene: 11. The CDR3 here is CASSSIRGRVDGELFF. The CDR3 region has the DNA TGTGCCAGCAGTTCCATCAGGGGGCGCGTGGACGGGGAGCTGTTTTTT.

This clonotype appeared once. Because the CDR3 is missing its conserved closing phenylalanine or tryptophan, this is likely a read error. This chain links TRBV6-5 with TRBJ1-1, with D possibly TRBD1 on 5 matching bases. Germline V gene lookup returns CDR1 MNHEY and CDR2 SVGAGI. The CDR3 runs to 17 residues. The DNA of the CDR3 is TGTGTCAGCAGTTACTCGCCGGGAAGGGGTATGAACACTGAAGCTTTCTAT. This gives the protein CVSSYSPGRGMNTEAFY.

Concerning this clonotype itself: Sequence at one end of the junction differs from germline and may be a read error. This sequence joins TRBV20-1 and TRBJ2-1, with 9 bases aligning to TRBD2. The length of the CDR3 is 15 residues. Germline assignment: CDR1 DFQATT and CDR2 SNEGSKA (reference sequence). CDR3 bases: TGCAGTGCTAGAAGTAGCGGGAGAGGTAGGGGTGAGCTGTTCTTC. This encodes CSARSSGRGRGELFF.

This clonotype was observed at least ten times. This CDR3 is CASRHYAEGPSNEKLFF. DNA of the CDR3: TGTGCCAGCAGACATTACGCTGAGGGTCCCTCTAATGAAAAACTGTTTTTT. The chain combines TRBV12-3 or TRBV12-4 with TRBJ1-4; D gene ambiguous. Trimming left V 6 bases short and J 3 bases short, with 20 bases between. The CDR3 contains 17 residues.

A remark on this clonotype: At one end the junction does not follow the germline gene, possibly because of a read error. The rearrangement joins TRBV20-1 to TRBJ2-2; maybe TRBD2 (7 bases). Germline lookup yields CDR1 DFQATT and CDR2 SNEGSKA (reference sequence). The length of the CDR3 is 13 residues. The CDR3 loop is CSGGGGDTWEPFF. CDR3 bases: TGCAGCGGAGGGGGGGGGGACACCTGGGAGCCGTTTTTT.

The chain couples TRBV7-2 to TRBJ1-5; D is ambiguous. From germline, CDR1 is SGHTA and CDR2 FQGNSA. V shed 5 bases and J shed 3 bases, with 8 bases lying between them. The CDR3 length is 13 residues. This chain's CDR3 is CTSSESVNQPQHF. Here the CDR3 DNA reads TGTACCAGCAGCGAGTCGGTCAATCAGCCCCAGCATTTT.

Note on this clonotype: Germline is not matched at one junction end, which may reflect a read error. The V and J genes are TRBV11-2 and TRBJ2-3, with D perhaps assigned TRBD1 or TRBD2 (5 bases each). Germline assignment: CDR1 SGHAT and CDR2 FQNNGV. This CDR3 is built from 15 residues. CDR3: CVSSTTGTVTDTQYF. The DNA for the CDR3 is TGTGTCAGCAGCACCACTGGGACGGTCACAGATACGCAGTATTTT.

The CDR3 DNA sequence: TGTGCCAGCAGGGAAGACAGGGCCGGGAACACTGAAGCTTTCTTT. It is translated as CASREDRAGNTEAFF. The chain is built from TRBV13 and TRBJ1-1; 7 nucleotides align to TRBD1. This CDR3 contains 15 residues. Germline CDR1 reads PRHDT; CDR2 reads FYEKMQ (reference sequence). V lost 6 bases, J lost 1 base, and 8 bases stayed unmatched. Full variable domain (missing parts from reference TRBV13 and TRBJ1-1): AAGVIQSPRHLIKEKRETATLKCYPIPRHDTVYWYQQGPGQDPQFLISFYEKMQSDKGSIPDRFSAQQFSDYHSELNMSSLELGDSALYFCASREDRAGNTEAFFGQGTRLTVV.

Worth noting for this clonotype: A much more abundant neighbour one base away suggests this may be a read error. V and J are TRBV11-3 and TRBJ2-7; 12 bases are a match to TRBD2. This CDR3 has 16 amino acids. V lost 0 bases, J lost 5 bases, and 5 bases stayed unmatched. Germline CDR1 reads SGHNT; CDR2 reads YENEEA. The CDR3 reads CASSLELTSGSHEQYF. The CDR3 DNA reads TGTGCCAGCAGCTTAGAGTTGACTAGCGGGAGCCACGAGCAGTACTTC. Using reference TRBV11-3 and TRBJ2-7 for the parts outside the CDR3, the full variable domain is EAGVVQSPRYKIIEKKQPVAFWCNPISGHNTLYWYLQNLGQGPELLIRYENEEAVDDSQLPKDRFSAERLKGVDSTLKIQPAELGDSAVYLCASSLELTSGSHEQYFGPGTRLTVT.

Concerning this clonotype: An end of the junction differs from the germline gene, which may be a read error. This chain's CDR3 is CASKRGEYEQQF. CDR3 DNA: TGTGCCTCTAAGCGCGGGGAATACGAGCAGCAATTC. The genes are TRBV10-3 and TRBJ2-7; tentative D call: TRBD2 (6 bases). Germline CDR1 ENHRY, CDR2 SYGVKD. CDR3 length: 12 residues.

This clonotype has a single count. An end of the junction does not agree with germline; a read error may underlie this. This chain connects TRBV4-2 to TRBJ1-5; D is unresolved. Germline V gene lookup returns CDR1 LGHNA and CDR2 YNFKEQ. CDR3 size: 15 residues. CDR3: CASSQSKESNQPQHF. CDR3 DNA sequence: TGCGCCAGCAGCCAGAGTAAAGAAAGCAATCAGCCCCAGCATTTT.

Of note for this clonotype: No conserved phenylalanine or tryptophan is present at the end of the CDR3, so a read error is the likely explanation. The chain couples TRBV11-2 to TRBJ1-5, with 7 bases that match TRBD1. V shed 10 bases and J 6 bases; nucleotides not matched to a gene: 9. Germline lookup yields CDR1 SGHAT and CDR2 FQNNGV. The CDR3 is made up of 13 amino acids. The CDR3 loop reads CAISRDSGQPQHC. DNA for the CDR3: TGTGCCATCTCCCGGGACAGCGGTCAGCCCCAGCATTGT.

With regard to this clonotype: A read error is possible here, since a much larger clone lies one base away. V is TRBV6-5 and J is TRBJ2-5; D gene ambiguous. CDR1 and CDR2 (germline): MNHEY, SVGAGI. The CDR3 is made up of 11 amino acids. The germline V and J ends were trimmed by 7 bases and 5 bases, with 8 bases remaining between them. The CDR3 DNA sequence: TGTGCCAGCAATTTTAGGGAGACCCAGTACTTC. It codes for CASNFRETQYF.

Points on this clonotype: A read error may account for a junction end that differs from germline. The chain joins TRBV6-1 to TRBJ2-6; the D gene could be TRBD1 or TRBD2 (5 bases each). Germline V gene sequence: CDR1 MNHNS, CDR2 SASEGT. The CDR3 length is 12 residues. CDR3 residues: CASRVGANVLIF. DNA of the CDR3: TGTGCCAGCCGTGTCGGGGCCAACGTCCTGATTTTC.

This clonotype was seen once. A read error may be the cause here, since a much bigger clone is one base away. V gene TRBV6-2 or TRBV6-3 combines with J gene TRBJ1-1; perhaps TRBD1 as D (5 bases). The CDR3 covers 13 residues. Germline V gene data show CDR1 as MNHEY and CDR2 as SVGEGT. V lost 4 bases and J lost 8, with 14 bases in between. The CDR3 loop reads CASSCTPGLEAFF. CDR3 DNA: TGTGCCAGCAGTTGTACACCGGGACTAGAAGCTTTCTTT.

Of note for this clonotype: A much larger clone lies a single base off, so this may be a read error. The chain uses TRBV5-6 and TRBJ2-7, with a tentative D call TRBD2 (5 bases). The V gene lost 5 bases and the J gene lost 6 bases, with 21 bases spanning the gap. The CDR3 extends over 15 amino acids. CDR1 is SGHDT and CDR2 is YYEEEE in the germline V gene. The chain's CDR3 is CASRYEASRRSEQYF. The CDR3, as DNA: TGTGCCAGCAGATATGAAGCCAGTAGGAGGTCCGAGCAGTACTTC.

About this clonotype itself: The CDR3 does not end in the conserved phenylalanine or tryptophan, so this is likely a read error. The rearrangement links TRBV11-2 to TRBJ2-7, with D perhaps assigned TRBD1 or TRBD2 (5 bases each). CDR1 and CDR2 (germline): SGHAT, FQNNGV. CDR3 length: 14 amino acids. CDR3 amino acids: CDSSWDRGRYEQYL. Written as DNA, the CDR3 is TGTGACAGCAGTTGGGACCGCGGAAGATACGAGCAGTACTTA.

Worth noting for this clonotype: Since the CDR3 does not end with the conserved phenylalanine or tryptophan, this likely comes from a read error. The DNA is omitted, as the CDR3 cannot be located on it reliably, and the CDR3 follows TCRdb's listing. The chain joins TRBV6-5 to TRBJ2-2; the D call in the table, TRBD1, was not verified against the DNA. Germline V gene sequence: CDR1 MNHEY, CDR2 SVGAGI. The CDR3 is 14 residues long, counting both termini. The CDR3: CASSRQPNTGELFY.

This clonotype was detected only a few times. A much larger clone lies a single base off, so this may be a read error. The chain is built from TRBV20-1 and TRBJ1-1; D uncertain. V was cut by 3 bases and J by 8 bases, with 13 bases left in between. The length of the CDR3 is 12 residues. Germline assignment: CDR1 DFQATT and CDR2 SNEGSKA (reference sequence). CDR3 sequence: CSASGDTSEAFF. In DNA, the CDR3 is TGCAGTGCTAGTGGCGACACGTCGGAAGCTTTCTTT.

The chain employs TRBV7-8 and TRBJ1-5, with D unresolved. The V end was cut by 2 bases, the J end by 5 bases, with 7 bases between. Per the germline V gene, CDR1 is SGHVS and CDR2 is FQNEAQ. CDR3 size: 13 residues. The CDR3 bases are TGTGCCAGCAGCTTAATATTAGATCAGCCCCAGCATTTT. Translation: CASSLILDQPQHF.

This clonotype was counted ten times or more. The rearrangement links TRBV29-1 to TRBJ1-5; D possibly corresponds to TRBD1 (5 bases). Trimming removed 4 bases at V and 3 bases at J, with 10 bases between. Germline CDR1 is SQVTM and CDR2 is ANQGSEA. The CDR3 contains 13 residues. CDR3 residues: CSVGGSNNQPQHF. In DNA, the CDR3 is TGCAGCGTTGGGGGGAGCAACAATCAGCCCCAGCATTTT.

J is TRBJ1-2 and V is TRBV2; 10 nucleotides agree with TRBD1. The trim removed 6 bases at V and 3 bases at J, leaving 7 bases unmatched. The CDR3 extends over 15 amino acids. CDR1 and CDR2 (germline): SNHLY, FYNNEI. CDR3 bases: TGTGCCAGCAGCGCCCGGGACAGGGGAGACTATGGCTACACCTTC. This codes for CASSARDRGDYGYTF.

Details on this clonotype: No conserved phenylalanine or tryptophan is present at the end of the CDR3, so a read error is the likely explanation. The V gene is TRBV4-3, the J gene TRBJ2-3, with 13 bases identical to TRBD2. Germline assignment: CDR1 LGHNA and CDR2 YSLEER. The CDR3 loop spans 15 amino acids. V gave up 7 bases and J gave up 4 bases; unmatched junction bases: 5. The CDR3 region is CASTRGTSGADTQYY. The CDR3 DNA reads TGCGCCAGCACCCGAGGGACTAGCGGGGCAGATACGCAGTATTAT.